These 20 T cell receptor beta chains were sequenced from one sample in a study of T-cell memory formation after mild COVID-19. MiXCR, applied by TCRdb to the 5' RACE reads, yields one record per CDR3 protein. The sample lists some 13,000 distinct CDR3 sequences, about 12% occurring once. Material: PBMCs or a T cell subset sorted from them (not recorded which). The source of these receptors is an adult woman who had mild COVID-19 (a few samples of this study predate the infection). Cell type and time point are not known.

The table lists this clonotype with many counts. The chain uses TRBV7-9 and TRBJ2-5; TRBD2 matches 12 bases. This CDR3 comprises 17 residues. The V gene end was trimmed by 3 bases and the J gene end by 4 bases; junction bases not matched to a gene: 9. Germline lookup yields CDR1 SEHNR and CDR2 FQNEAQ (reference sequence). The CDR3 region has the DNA TGTGCCAGCAGCTTTCCGCGGACTAGCGGGGAATTAGAGACCCAGTACTTC. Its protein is CASSFPRTSGELETQYF.

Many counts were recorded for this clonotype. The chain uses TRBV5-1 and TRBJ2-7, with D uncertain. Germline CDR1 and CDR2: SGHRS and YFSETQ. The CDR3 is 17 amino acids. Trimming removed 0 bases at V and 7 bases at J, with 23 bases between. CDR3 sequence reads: CASSLGFTLQPRQEQYF. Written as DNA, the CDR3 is TGCGCCAGCAGCTTGGGATTCACCCTCCAACCACGGCAGGAGCAGTACTTC. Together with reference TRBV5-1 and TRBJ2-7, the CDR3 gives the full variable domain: KAGVTQTPRYLIKTRGQQVTLSCSPISGHRSVSWYQQTPGQGLQFLFEYFSETQRNKGNFPGRFSGRQFSNSRSEMNVSTLELGDSALYLCASSLGFTLQPRQEQYFGPGTRLTVT.

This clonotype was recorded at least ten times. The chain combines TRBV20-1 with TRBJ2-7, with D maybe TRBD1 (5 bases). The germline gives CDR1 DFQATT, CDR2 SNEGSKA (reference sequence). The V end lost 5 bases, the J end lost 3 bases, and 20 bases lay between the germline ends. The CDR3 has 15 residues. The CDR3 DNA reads TGCAGTGCTCACCCCGCAGGGTTCTCTGGCTACGAGCAGTACTTC. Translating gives CSAHPAGFSGYEQYF.

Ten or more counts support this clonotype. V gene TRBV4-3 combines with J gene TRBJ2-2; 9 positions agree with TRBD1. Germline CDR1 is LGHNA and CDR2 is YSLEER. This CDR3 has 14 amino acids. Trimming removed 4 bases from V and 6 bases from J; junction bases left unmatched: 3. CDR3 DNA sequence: TGCGCCAGCAGCCCCGGGACAGGGCCCGGGGAGCTGTTTTTT. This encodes CASSPGTGPGELFF.

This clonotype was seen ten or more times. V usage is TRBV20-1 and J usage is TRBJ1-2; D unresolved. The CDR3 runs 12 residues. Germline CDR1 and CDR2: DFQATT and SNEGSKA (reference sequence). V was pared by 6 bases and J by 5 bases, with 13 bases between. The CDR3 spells CSARALRYGYTF. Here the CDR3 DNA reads TGCAGTGCCCGGGCTCTTCGGTATGGCTACACCTTC.

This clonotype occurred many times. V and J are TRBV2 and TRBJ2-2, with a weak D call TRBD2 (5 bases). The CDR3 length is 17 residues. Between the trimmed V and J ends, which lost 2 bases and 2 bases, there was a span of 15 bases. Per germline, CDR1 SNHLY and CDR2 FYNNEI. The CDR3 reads CASSERTRGPNTGELFF. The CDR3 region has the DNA TGTGCCAGCAGTGAACGTACTCGAGGGCCTAACACCGGGGAGCTGTTTTTT.

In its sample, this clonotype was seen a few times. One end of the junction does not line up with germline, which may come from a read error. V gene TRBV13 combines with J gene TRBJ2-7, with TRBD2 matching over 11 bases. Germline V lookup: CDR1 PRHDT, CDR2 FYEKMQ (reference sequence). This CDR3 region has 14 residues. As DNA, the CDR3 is TGTGCCAGCAGATTAGCGGGAGGGATGCACGAGCAGTACTTC. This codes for CASRLAGGMHEQYF.

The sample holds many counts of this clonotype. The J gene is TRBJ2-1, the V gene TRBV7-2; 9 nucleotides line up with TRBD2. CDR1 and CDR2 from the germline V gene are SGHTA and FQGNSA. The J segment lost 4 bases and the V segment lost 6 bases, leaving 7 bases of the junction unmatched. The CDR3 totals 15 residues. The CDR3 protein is CASSHLAGGYNEQFF. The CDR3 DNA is TGTGCCAGCAGTCACCTGGCGGGGGGGTACAATGAGCAGTTCTTC.

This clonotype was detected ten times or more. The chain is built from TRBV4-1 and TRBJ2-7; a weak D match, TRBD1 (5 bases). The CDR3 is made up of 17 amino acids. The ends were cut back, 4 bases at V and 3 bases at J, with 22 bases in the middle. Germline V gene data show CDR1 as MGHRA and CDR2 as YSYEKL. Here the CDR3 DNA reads TGCGCCAGCAGCCCTGAGTCAGGGCCCCCGTGGGACTACGAGCAGTACTTC. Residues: CASSPESGPPWDYEQYF.

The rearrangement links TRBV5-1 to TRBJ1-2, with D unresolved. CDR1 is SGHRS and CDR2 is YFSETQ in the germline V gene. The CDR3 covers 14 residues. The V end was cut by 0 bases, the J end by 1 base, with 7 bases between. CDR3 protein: CASSLGRLNYGYTF. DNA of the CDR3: TGCGCCAGCAGCTTGGGACGACTTAACTATGGCTACACCTTC.

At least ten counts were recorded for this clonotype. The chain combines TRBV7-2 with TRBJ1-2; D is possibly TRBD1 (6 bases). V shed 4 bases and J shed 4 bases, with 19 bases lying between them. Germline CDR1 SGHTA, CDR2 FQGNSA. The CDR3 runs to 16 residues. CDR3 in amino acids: CASSSGKQGWGYGYTF. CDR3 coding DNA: TGTGCCAGCAGCTCCGGTAAACAGGGTTGGGGCTATGGCTACACCTTC.

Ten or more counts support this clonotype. CDR3 sequence (DNA): TGTGCCACCAGTGAGTGGGGACGGCAAGAGACCCAGTACTTC. Residues: CATSEWGRQETQYF. The chain joins TRBV24-1 to TRBJ2-5; tentatively, D is TRBD1 or TRBD2 (5 bases each). Germline-derived CDR1 and CDR2 are KGHDR and SFDVKD. V lost 4 bases to trimming and J lost 2 bases, with 10 bases between them. This CDR3 comprises 14 residues.

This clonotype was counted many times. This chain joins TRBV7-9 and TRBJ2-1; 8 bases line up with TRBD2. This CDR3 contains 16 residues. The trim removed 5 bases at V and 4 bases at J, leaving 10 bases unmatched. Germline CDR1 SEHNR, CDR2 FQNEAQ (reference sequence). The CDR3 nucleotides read TGTGCCAGCAGCCCCTTGAGCGGGAGTCGGTACAATGAGCAGTTCTTC. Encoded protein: CASSPLSGSRYNEQFF.

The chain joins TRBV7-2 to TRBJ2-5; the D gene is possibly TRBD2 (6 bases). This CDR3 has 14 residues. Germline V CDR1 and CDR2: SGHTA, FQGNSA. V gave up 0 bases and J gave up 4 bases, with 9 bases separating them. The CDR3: CASSLAGRGETQYF. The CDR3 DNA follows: TGTGCCAGCAGCTTAGCCGGGAGAGGAGAGACCCAGTACTTC.

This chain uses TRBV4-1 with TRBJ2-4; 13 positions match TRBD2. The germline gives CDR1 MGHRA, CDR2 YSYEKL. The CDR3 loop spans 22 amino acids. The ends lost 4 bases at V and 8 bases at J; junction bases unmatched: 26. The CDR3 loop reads CASSLFPRNKVLGTSGADIQYF. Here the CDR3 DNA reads TGCGCCAGCAGCCTCTTTCCGAGGAATAAGGTGTTAGGGACTAGCGGGGCAGACATTCAGTACTTC.

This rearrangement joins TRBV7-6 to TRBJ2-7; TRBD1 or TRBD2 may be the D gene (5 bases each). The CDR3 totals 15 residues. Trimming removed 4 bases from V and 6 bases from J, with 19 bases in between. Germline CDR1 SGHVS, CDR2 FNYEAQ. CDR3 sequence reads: CASSSLGGGFVEQYF. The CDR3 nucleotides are TGTGCCAGCAGCTCGCTCGGTGGGGGATTTGTCGAGCAGTACTTC.

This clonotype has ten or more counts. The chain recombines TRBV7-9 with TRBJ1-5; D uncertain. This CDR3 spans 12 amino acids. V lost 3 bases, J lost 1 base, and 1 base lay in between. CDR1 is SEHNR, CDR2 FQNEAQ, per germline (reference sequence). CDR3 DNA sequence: TGTGCCAGCAGCTTGAGCAATCAGCCCCAGCATTTT. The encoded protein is CASSLSNQPQHF.

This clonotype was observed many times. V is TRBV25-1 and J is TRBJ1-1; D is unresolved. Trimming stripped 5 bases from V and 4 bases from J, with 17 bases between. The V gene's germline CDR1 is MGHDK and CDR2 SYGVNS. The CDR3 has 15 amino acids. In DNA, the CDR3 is TGTGCCAGCAGTCACCCGCGCTTGGGGTCCACTGAAGCTTTCTTT. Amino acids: CASSHPRLGSTEAFF.

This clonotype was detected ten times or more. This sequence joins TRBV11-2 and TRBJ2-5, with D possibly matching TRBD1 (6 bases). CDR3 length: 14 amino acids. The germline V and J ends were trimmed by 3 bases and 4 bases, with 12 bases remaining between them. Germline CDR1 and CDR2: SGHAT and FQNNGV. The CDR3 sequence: CASSFRLGAETQYF. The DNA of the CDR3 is TGTGCCAGCAGCTTCCGGCTGGGGGCAGAGACCCAGTACTTC.

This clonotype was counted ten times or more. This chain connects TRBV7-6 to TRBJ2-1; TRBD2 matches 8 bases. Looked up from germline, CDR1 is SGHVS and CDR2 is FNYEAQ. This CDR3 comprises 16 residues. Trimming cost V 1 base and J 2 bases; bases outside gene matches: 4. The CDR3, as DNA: TGTGCCAGCAGCTTAGTAGGAGCGGGGGCCTACAATGAGCAGTTCTTC. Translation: CASSLVGAGAYNEQFF.